Sequencing of this TCR beta chain was carried out in a study of blood T cell repertoires in COVID-19. Patients from Seattle were sampled longitudinally, starting during active infection. The CDR3 runs to 15 residues. Germline assignment: CDR1 SGDLS and CDR2 YYNGEE. The ends were cut back, 3 bases at V and 7 bases at J, with 14 bases in the middle. The table came from immunoSEQ multiplex PCR; TCRdb's copy has only in-frame clones and leaves some out. The repertoire holds approximately 500,000 clones, with approximately 88% as singletons. The sequenced sample consisted of peripheral blood. The V gene is TRBV9, the J gene TRBJ1-6; weak D call: TRBD1 (6 bases). The clonotype was recovered from a woman aged 50 to 60 with COVID-19, enrolled during active disease. CDR3 loop: CASSARWDTNSPLHF. The CDR3 region has the DNA TGTGCCAGCAGCGCGAGGTGGGACACGAATTCACCCCTCCACTTT.